This T cell receptor beta chain was identified in a study of PD-1 blockade in classical Hodgkin lymphoma. Between the trimmed V and J ends, which lost 7 bases and 5 bases, there was a span of 21 bases. Germline CDR1 reads SQVTM; CDR2 reads ANQGSEA. This CDR3 comprises 14 residues. Concerning this clone itself: The antigen is not known.

All trial patients relapsed after autologous stem cell transplantation. Assay used: immunoSEQ multiplex PCR; TCRdb lists only in-frame clones, some missing. Seen here are under 65,000 clones, 80% to 90% observed once, and the top ten hold 15%. Study-level findings and limits: The authors excluded patients who started nivolumab under 1 year after ASCT.

The genes are TRBV29-1 and TRBJ2-7; D may be TRBD2 (6 bases). Material: peripheral blood mononuclear cells (PBMCs), obtained at baseline. The sequence was obtained from a human donor with classical Hodgkin lymphoma. The CDR3, as DNA: TGCAGCGCCTCCCTTCCGGGGGTTCCAGACGAGCAGTACTTC. Translated, it gives CSASLPGVPDEQYF.